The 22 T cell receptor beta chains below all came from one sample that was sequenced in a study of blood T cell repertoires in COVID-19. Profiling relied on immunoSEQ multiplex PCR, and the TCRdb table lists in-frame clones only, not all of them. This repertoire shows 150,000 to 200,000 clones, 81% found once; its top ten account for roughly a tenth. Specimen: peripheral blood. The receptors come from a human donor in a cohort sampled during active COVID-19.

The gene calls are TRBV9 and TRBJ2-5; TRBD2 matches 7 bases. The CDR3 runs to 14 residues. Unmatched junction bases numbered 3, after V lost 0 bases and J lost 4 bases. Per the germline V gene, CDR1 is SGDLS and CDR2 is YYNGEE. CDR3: CASSVDREAETQYF. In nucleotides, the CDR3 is TGTGCCAGCAGCGTAGACCGGGAGGCAGAGACCCAGTACTTC.

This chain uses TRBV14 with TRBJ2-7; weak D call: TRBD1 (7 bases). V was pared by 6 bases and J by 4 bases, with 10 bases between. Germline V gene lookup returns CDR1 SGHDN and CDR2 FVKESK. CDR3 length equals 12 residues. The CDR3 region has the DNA TGTGCCAGCAGGTCAGGGGGGTACGAGCAGTACTTC. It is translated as CASRSGGYEQYF.

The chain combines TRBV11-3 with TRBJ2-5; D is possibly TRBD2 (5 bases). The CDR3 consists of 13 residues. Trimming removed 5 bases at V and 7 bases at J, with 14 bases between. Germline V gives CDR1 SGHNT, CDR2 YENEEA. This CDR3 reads CASSATEVGTQYF. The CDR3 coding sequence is TGTGCCAGCAGCGCAACGGAGGTCGGGACCCAGTACTTC.

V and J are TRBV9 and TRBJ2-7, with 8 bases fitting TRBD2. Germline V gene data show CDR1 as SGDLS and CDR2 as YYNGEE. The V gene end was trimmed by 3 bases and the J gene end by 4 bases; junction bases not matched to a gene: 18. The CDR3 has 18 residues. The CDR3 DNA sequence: TGTGCCAGCAGCGCCGCCTCGGCCCCAGCGGGAGCGGTGTACGAGCAGTACTTC. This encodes CASSAASAPAGAVYEQYF. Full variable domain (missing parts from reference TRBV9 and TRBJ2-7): DSGVTQTPKHLITATGQRVTLRCSPRSGDLSVYWYQQSLDQGLQFLIQYYNGEERAKGNILERFSAQQFPDLHSELNLSSLELGDSALYFCASSAASAPAGAVYEQYFGPGTRLTVT.

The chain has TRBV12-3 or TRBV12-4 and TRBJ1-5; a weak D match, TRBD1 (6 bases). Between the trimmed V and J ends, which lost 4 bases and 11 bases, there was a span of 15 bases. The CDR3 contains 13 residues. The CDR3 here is CASSSGTLESQHF. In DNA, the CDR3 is TGTGCCAGCAGTTCAGGGACATTGGAGTCCCAGCATTTT.

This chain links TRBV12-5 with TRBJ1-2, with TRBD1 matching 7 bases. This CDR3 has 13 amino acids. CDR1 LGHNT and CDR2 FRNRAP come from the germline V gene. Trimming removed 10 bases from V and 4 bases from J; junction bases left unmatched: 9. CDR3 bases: TGTGCTACCGAGGGGGCACGGGGCTATGGCTACACCTTC. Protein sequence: CATEGARGYGYTF.

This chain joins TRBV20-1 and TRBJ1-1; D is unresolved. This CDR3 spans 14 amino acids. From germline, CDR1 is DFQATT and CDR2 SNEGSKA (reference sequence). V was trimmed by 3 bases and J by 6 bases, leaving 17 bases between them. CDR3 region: CSASGVLADAEAFF. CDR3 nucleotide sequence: TGCAGTGCTAGTGGGGTACTAGCGGACGCTGAAGCTTTCTTT.

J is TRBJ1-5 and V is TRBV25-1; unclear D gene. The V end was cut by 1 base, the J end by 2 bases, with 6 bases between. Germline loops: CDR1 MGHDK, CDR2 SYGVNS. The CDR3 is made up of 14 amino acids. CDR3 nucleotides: TGTGCCAGCAGTGAATTCGGTGGCAATCAGCCCCAGCATTTT. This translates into CASSEFGGNQPQHF. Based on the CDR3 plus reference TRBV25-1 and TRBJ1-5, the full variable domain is EADIYQTPRYLVIGTGKKITLECSQTMGHDKMYWYQQDPGMELHLIHYSYGVNSTEKGDLSSESTVSRIRTEHFPLTLESARPSHTSQYLCASSEFGGNQPQHFGDGTRLSIL.

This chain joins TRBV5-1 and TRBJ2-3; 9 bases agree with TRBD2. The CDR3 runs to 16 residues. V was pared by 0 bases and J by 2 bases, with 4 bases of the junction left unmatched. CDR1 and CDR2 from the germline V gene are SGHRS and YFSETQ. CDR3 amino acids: CASSLESGGNTDTQYF. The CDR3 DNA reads TGCGCCAGCAGCTTGGAGAGCGGGGGGAACACAGATACGCAGTATTTT.

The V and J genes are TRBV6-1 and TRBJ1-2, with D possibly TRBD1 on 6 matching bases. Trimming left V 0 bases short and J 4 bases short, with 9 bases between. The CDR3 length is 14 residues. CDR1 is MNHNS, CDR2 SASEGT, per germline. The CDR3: CASSEAGRGYGYTF. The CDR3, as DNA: TGTGCCAGCAGTGAAGCGGGCAGGGGCTATGGCTACACCTTC.

CDR3 loop: CSVGGDVGNEQFF. CDR3 sequence (DNA): TGCAGCGTTGGGGGGGACGTAGGCAATGAGCAGTTCTTC. The rearrangement joins TRBV29-1 to TRBJ2-1; tentatively, D is TRBD2 (6 bases). Germline V gene lookup returns CDR1 SQVTM and CDR2 ANQGSEA. The CDR3 has 13 amino acids. The V end was cut by 4 bases, the J end by 6 bases, with 13 bases between.

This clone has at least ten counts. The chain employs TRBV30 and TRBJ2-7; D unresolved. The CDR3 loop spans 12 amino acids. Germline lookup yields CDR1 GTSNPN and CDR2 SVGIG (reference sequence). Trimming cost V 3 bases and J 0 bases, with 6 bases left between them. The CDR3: CAWRASSYEQYF. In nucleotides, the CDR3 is TGTGCCTGGAGAGCTAGCTCCTACGAGCAGTACTTC.

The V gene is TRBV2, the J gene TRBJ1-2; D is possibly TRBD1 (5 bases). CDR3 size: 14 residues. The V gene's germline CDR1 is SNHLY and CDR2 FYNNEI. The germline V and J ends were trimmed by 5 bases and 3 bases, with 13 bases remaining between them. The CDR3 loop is CASSLERGYYGYTF. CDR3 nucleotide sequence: TGTGCCAGCAGTCTAGAAAGGGGATACTATGGCTACACCTTC. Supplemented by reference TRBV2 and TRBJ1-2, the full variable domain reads EPEVTQTPSHQVTQMGQEVILRCVPISNHLYFYWYRQILGQKVEFLVSFYNNEISEKSEIFDDQFSVERPDGSNFTLKIRSTKLEDSAMYFCASSLERGYYGYTFGSGTRLTVV.

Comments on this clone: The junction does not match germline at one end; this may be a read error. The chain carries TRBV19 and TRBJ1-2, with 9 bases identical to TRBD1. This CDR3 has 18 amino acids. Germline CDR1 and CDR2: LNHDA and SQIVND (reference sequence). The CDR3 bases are TGTGCCAGTAGTCTAGACCAACAGGGGGCTCTCATCACCTATGGCTACACCTTC. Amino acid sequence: CASSLDQQGALITYGYTF.

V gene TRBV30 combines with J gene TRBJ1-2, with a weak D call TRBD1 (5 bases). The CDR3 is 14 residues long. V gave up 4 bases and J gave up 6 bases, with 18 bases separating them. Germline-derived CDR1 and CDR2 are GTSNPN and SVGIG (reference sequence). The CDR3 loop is CAWNELGGGDGYTF. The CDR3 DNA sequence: TGTGCCTGGAATGAATTGGGGGGAGGCGATGGCTACACCTTC.

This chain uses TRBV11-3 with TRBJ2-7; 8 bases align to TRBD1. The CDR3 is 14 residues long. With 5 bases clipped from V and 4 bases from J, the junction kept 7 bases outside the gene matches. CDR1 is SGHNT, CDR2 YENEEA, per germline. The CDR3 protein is CASSTGTGGYEQYF. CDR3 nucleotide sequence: TGTGCCAGCAGCACCGGGACAGGAGGATACGAGCAGTACTTC.

The DNA of the CDR3 is TGTGCCAGCAAATCAGGGGGCCCTGGCACCCATCGTGACACAGATACGCAGTATTTT. This gives the protein CASKSGGPGTHRDTDTQYF. The gene calls are TRBV3-1 (or the pseudogene TRBV3-2) and TRBJ2-3; 8 bases match TRBD1. CDR1 is LGHDT and CDR2 is YNNKEL in the germline V gene (reference sequence). The CDR3 is made up of 19 amino acids. V trimming: 7 bases; J trimming: 2 bases; junction bases outside the gene matches: 20.

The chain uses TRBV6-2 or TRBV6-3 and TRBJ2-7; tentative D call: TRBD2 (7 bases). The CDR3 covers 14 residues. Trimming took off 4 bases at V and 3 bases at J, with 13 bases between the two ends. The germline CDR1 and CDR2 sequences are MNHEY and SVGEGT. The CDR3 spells CASSSPGGLYEQYF. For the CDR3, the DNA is TGTGCCAGCAGTTCCCCCGGGGGGCTCTACGAGCAGTACTTC.

CDR3 in DNA: TGTGCCAGCGCAGCGGGGGGAGCCAAAAACATTCAGTACTTC. Protein product: CASAAGGAKNIQYF. The V call is TRBV5-6, the J call TRBJ2-4; 9 bases map to TRBD2. Germline assignment: CDR1 SGHDT and CDR2 YYEEEE. V trimming: 7 bases; J trimming: 0 bases; junction bases outside the gene matches: 2. The CDR3 consists of 14 residues.

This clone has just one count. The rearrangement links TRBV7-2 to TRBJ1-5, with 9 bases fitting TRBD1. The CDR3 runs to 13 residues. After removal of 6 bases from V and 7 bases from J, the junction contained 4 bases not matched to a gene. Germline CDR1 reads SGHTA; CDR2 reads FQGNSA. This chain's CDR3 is CASRGGQGQPQHF. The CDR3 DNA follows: TGTGCCAGCAGGGGGGGACAGGGCCAGCCCCAGCATTTT. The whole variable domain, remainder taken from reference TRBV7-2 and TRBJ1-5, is GAGVSQSPSNKVTEKGKDVELRCDPISGHTALYWYRQSLGQGLEFLIYFQGNSAPDKSGLPSDRFSAERTGGSVSTLTIQRTQQEDSAVYLCASRGGQGQPQHFGDGTRLSIL.

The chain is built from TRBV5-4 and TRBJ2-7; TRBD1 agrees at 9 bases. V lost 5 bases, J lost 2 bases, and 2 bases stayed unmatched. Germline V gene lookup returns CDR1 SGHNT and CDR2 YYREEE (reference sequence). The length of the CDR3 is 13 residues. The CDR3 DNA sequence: TGTGCCAGCAGGAGGACAGGGGCCTACGAGCAGTACTTC. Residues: CASRRTGAYEQYF.

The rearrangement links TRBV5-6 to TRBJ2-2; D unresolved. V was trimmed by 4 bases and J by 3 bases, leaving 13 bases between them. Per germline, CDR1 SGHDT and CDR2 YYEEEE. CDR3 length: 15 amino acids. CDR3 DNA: TGTGCCAGCAGCCCGGAGACGGGTCACACCGGGGAGCTGTTTTTT. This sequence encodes CASSPETGHTGELFF.